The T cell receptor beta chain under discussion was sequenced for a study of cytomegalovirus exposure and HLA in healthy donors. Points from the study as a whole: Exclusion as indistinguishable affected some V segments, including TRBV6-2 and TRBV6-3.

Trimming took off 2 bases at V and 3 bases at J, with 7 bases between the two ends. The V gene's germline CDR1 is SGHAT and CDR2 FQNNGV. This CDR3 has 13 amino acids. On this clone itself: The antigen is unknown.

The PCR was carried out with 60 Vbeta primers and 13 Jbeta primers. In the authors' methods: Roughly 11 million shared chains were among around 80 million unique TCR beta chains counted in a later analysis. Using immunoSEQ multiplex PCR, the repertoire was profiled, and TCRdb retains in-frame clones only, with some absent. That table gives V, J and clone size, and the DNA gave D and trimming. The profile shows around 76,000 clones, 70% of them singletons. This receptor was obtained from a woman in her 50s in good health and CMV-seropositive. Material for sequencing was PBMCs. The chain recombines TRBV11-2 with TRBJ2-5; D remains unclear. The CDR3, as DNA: TGTGCCAGCAGCTTACTCACTGAAGAGACCCAGTACTTC. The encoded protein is CASSLLTEETQYF.